This record looks at one T cell receptor (beta chain) sequence and its context. This sample is part of a study of blood T cell repertoires in COVID-19. Study summary: The study drew acute and convalescent COVID-19 samples from the United States, Italy and Spain. In each case, the material was cDNA or gDNA derived from T cells, B-cell-depleted T cells, or PBMCs.

The CDR3 extends over 13 amino acids. The germline CDR1 and CDR2 sequences are SQVTM and ANQGSEA. V lost 3 bases and J 7 bases, leaving 13 bases between the germline ends. In the original analysis: Reference gene primer amplification yielded estimated nucleated cell counts. The protocol was immunoSEQ multiplex PCR, while the TCRdb copy is restricted to in-frame clones and leaves out a portion. V, J and clone size were drawn from that table, and D and trimming were deduced from the DNA. The table lists 150,000 to 160,000 clones, more than 65% of them singletons. The chain uses TRBV29-1 and TRBJ2-1, with D unresolved. The specimen was peripheral blood. The TCR originated in a woman between 50 and 59 years old with acute or convalescent COVID-19. CDR3 sequence (DNA): TGCAGCGTTGATGGCCTAGTTCGGAATGAGCAGTTCTTC. The encoded protein is CSVDGLVRNEQFF.